These T cell receptor beta chains were read from a single sample in a study of T-cell memory formation after mild COVID-19. TCRdb ran MiXCR on the 5' RACE reads and lists one entry per CDR3 protein. The profile shows about 270,000 distinct CDR3 sequences, 18% of them singletons. Sequenced sample: PBMCs or a T cell subset sorted from them (not recorded which). Every receptor here comes from a man in his late teens or twenties who had mild COVID-19 (a few samples of this study predate the infection). Cell type and time point are not known. CDR3s include the opening cysteine and the closing phenylalanine or tryptophan. The order of the fields is V gene, J gene, clone size, D gene, CDR3 protein, CDR3 DNA. A D gene is named only where the DNA matches it firmly. Part of the rows lack a size; the others show once, few, many or a class for expanded clones.

TRBV5-1,TRBJ2-7,NA,NA,CASSSRGEQYF,TGCGCCAGCAGCTCGAGAGGCGAGCAGTACTTC
TRBV7-2,TRBJ2-4,NA,TRBD1,CASSRGQGPFIQYF,TGTGCCAGCAGCCGTGGACAGGGACCTTTCATTCAGTACTTC
TRBV11-3,TRBJ2-3,many,TRBD2,CASSAGGGDTQYF,TGTGCCAGCAGCGCGGGGGGGGGAGATACGCAGTATTTT
TRBV5-6,TRBJ2-5,few,TRBD2,CASSFTSEETQYF,TGTGCCAGCAGCTTTACTAGCGAAGAGACCCAGTACTTC
TRBV20-1,TRBJ1-2,few,TRBD1,CSASRTGGFYGYTF,TGCAGTGCTTCAAGGACAGGGGGCTTCTATGGCTACACCTTC
TRBV12-3/TRBV12-4,TRBJ1-5,NA,TRBD1,CASTRTGDQPQHF,TGTGCCAGCACTCGGACAGGCGATCAGCCCCAGCATTTT
TRBV19,TRBJ1-5,few,TRBD1,CASRTGVSGAQHF,TGTGCCAGTAGGACAGGGGTTTCGGGGGCCCAGCATTTT
TRBV7-2,TRBJ2-3,NA,TRBD1,CASSPGTVWTDTQYF,TGTGCCAGCAGCCCGGGGACAGTTTGGACAGATACGCAGTATTTT
TRBV4-2,TRBJ2-5,NA,NA,CASSQDPGEETQYF,TGTGCCAGCAGCCAAGACCCCGGAGAAGAGACCCAGTACTTC
TRBV6-2/TRBV6-3,TRBJ2-1,NA,TRBD2,CASSYPVSGGSSYNEQFF,TGTGCCAGCAGTTACCCCGTTAGCGGGGGGAGCTCCTACAATGAGCAGTTCTTC
TRBV18,TRBJ2-5,NA,TRBD1,CASSPSSTGVLETQYF,TGTGCCAGCTCACCCTCGTCGACAGGGGTGTTAGAGACCCAGTACTTC
TRBV12-3/TRBV12-4,TRBJ1-3,few,NA,CASSLEFSGNTIYF,TGTGCCAGCAGTTTAGAGTTCTCTGGAAACACCATATATTTT
TRBV12-3/TRBV12-4,TRBJ1-1,NA,TRBD1,CASSAQGLGEAFF,TGTGCCAGCAGTGCACAGGGGTTGGGTGAAGCTTTCTTT
TRBV7-9,TRBJ1-3,few,TRBD1,CASSRDRVDTIYF,TGTGCCAGCAGCCGGGACAGGGTGGACACCATATATTTT
TRBV20-1,TRBJ2-3,NA,TRBD2,CSASLAGGSTDTQYF,TGCAGTGCTAGCCTAGCGGGGGGGAGCACAGATACGCAGTATTTT
TRBV4-2,TRBJ1-5,NA,TRBD1,CASSQGGQGNQPQHF,TGTGCCAGCAGCCAAGGTGGACAGGGCAATCAGCCCCAGCATTTT
TRBV10-3,TRBJ2-5,NA,TRBD1,CAISGSSGGSETQYF,TGTGCCATCAGTGGGAGTTCAGGGGGTTCTGAGACCCAGTACTTC
TRBV7-9,TRBJ1-1,NA,NA,CASSLAAKALKNTEAFF,TGTGCCAGCAGCTTAGCCGCCAAGGCCCTCAAGAACACTGAAGCTTTCTTT
TRBV12-5,TRBJ2-5,NA,TRBD1,CASGSRTGEETQYF,TGTGCTAGTGGTTCCAGGACAGGGGAAGAGACCCAGTACTTC
TRBV6-5,TRBJ1-5,few,TRBD1,CASSYPDRNHSNQPQHF,TGTGCCAGCAGTTACCCGGACAGGAACCATAGCAATCAGCCCCAGCATTTT
TRBV9,TRBJ2-3,few,NA,CASSGGPLAPTDTQYF,TGTGCCAGCAGCGGGGGGCCGCTAGCCCCCACAGATACGCAGTATTTT
TRBV6-2/TRBV6-3,TRBJ2-5,NA,NA,CASSNRPPGETQYF,TGTGCCAGCAGTAACCGGCCCCCGGGGGAGACCCAGTACTTC
TRBV3-1,TRBJ1-6,NA,NA,CASSLGGRNSPLHF,TGTGCCAGCAGCCTGGGGGGGCGTAATTCACCCCTCCACTTT
TRBV7-9,TRBJ1-3,NA,NA,CASSLGTSGNTIYF,TGTGCCAGCAGCTTAGGTACATCTGGAAACACCATATATTTT
TRBV7-3,TRBJ2-1,NA,TRBD2,CASSRGTSGGDEQFF,TGTGCCAGCAGTCGCGGGACTAGCGGGGGGGATGAGCAGTTCTTC
TRBV7-2,TRBJ2-2,few,NA,CASSLASGALHGELFF,TGTGCCAGCAGCTTAGCTTCAGGGGCCCTCCACGGGGAGCTGTTTTTT
TRBV7-2,TRBJ2-1,NA,TRBD1,CAGRTDRGLDEQFF,TGTGCCGGAAGGACGGACAGGGGTTTAGATGAGCAGTTCTTC
TRBV24-1,TRBJ2-3,NA,NA,CATSEPGTGSTDTQYF,TGTGCCACCAGTGAACCCGGGACGGGGTCCACAGATACGCAGTATTTT
TRBV12-3/TRBV12-4,TRBJ2-3,NA,TRBD2,CASSLRIAGPTDTQYF,TGTGCCAGCAGTTTACGGATAGCGGGGCCCACAGATACGCAGTATTTT
TRBV7-2,TRBJ1-3,NA,NA,CASSLDGRWRNTIYF,TGTGCCAGCAGCTTAGACGGCAGGTGGAGAAACACCATATATTTT
TRBV6-2/TRBV6-3,TRBJ1-5,few,TRBD1,CASSYPRQGAISFQHF,TGTGCCAGCAGTTACCCACGACAGGGGGCAATATCGTTTCAGCATTTT
TRBV19,TRBJ1-5,NA,TRBD1,CASSTQGGTQHF,TGTGCCAGTAGTACGCAGGGGGGGACCCAGCATTTT
TRBV9,TRBJ2-2,few,NA,CASSGARTGELFF,TGTGCCAGCAGCGGGGCAAGGACCGGGGAGCTGTTTTTT
TRBV6-5,TRBJ2-3,NA,TRBD2,CASSYAGETDTQYF,TGTGCCAGCAGTTACGCGGGGGAAACAGATACGCAGTATTTT
TRBV2,TRBJ2-1,NA,NA,CASRGEYNEQFF,TGTGCCAGCAGGGGGGAGTACAATGAGCAGTTCTTC
TRBV9,TRBJ2-2,few,NA,CASSVVWSGELFF,TGTGCCAGCAGCGTAGTATGGAGCGGGGAGCTGTTTTTT
TRBV28,TRBJ1-2,NA,NA,CASSLWQGSGIPGYDGYTF,TGTGCCAGCAGTTTATGGCAGGGGAGTGGAATACCAGGGTACGATGGCTACACCTTC
TRBV20-1,TRBJ2-3,NA,NA,CSALRTPHATDTQYF,TGCAGTGCCCTACGGACGCCACACGCAACAGATACGCAGTATTTT
TRBV6-2/TRBV6-3,TRBJ1-2,NA,TRBD1,CASRPGGDYGYTF,TGTGCCAGCAGGCCAGGGGGCGACTATGGCTACACCTTC
TRBV4-1,TRBJ2-3,many,TRBD2,CASSQDFTSGGTDTQYF,TGCGCCAGCAGCCAAGATTTTACTAGCGGGGGCACAGATACGCAGTATTTT
TRBV5-6,TRBJ2-1,NA,NA,CASSFRQPAYNEQFF,TGTGCCAGCAGCTTTCGTCAGCCCGCCTACAATGAGCAGTTCTTC
TRBV11-2,TRBJ2-3,few,NA,CASSHGAGWADTQYF,TGTGCCAGCAGCCACGGGGCAGGGTGGGCAGATACGCAGTATTTT
TRBV5-1,TRBJ1-2,NA,NA,CASSLDGLAGGYTF,TGCGCCAGCAGCCTAGATGGACTCGCAGGGGGCTACACCTTC
TRBV5-1,TRBJ2-1,few,TRBD2,CASSPEGLAANEQFF,TGCGCCAGCAGCCCGGAGGGACTAGCGGCGAATGAGCAGTTCTTC
TRBV6-5,TRBJ2-5,few,NA,CASSGYETQYF,TGTGCCAGCAGTGGCTATGAGACCCAGTACTTC
TRBV5-1,TRBJ1-4,few,NA,CASSLEQGRNEKLFF,TGCGCCAGCAGCTTGGAACAGGGAAGGAATGAAAAACTGTTTTTT
TRBV20-1,TRBJ2-1,few,TRBD2,CSARGLAGGLEQFF,TGCAGTGCTAGGGGACTAGCGGGGGGGCTTGAGCAGTTCTTC
TRBV12-5,TRBJ2-3,few,NA,CASGPKGTQYF,TGTGCTAGTGGTCCCAAGGGTACGCAGTATTTT
TRBV20-1,TRBJ2-7,NA,TRBD1,CSARETRGWYEQYF,TGCAGTGCTAGGGAAACCAGGGGGTGGTACGAGCAGTACTTC
TRBV7-2,TRBJ2-3,NA,NA,CASSVPPVVTDTQYF,TGTGCCAGCAGCGTACCCCCGGTAGTCACAGATACGCAGTATTTT
TRBV5-1,TRBJ1-1,NA,NA,CASSYEGVEAFF,TGCGCCAGCAGCTACGAGGGTGTCGAAGCTTTCTTT
TRBV12-3/TRBV12-4,TRBJ1-1,NA,NA,CASSSGDSNTEAFF,TGTGCCAGCAGTTCTGGAGATTCGAACACTGAAGCTTTCTTT
TRBV7-2,TRBJ2-6,few,TRBD2,CASSLGSAGRVSGANVLTF,TGTGCCAGCAGCTTAGGGTCGGCGGGGAGGGTCTCTGGGGCCAACGTCCTGACTTTC
TRBV4-2,TRBJ1-4,few,NA,CASSQEYEGEGYREKLFF,TGTGCCAGCAGCCAAGAGTATGAGGGGGAGGGGTATCGTGAAAAACTGTTTTTT